This TCR beta chain was sequenced during a study of shared clonotypes between healthy human individuals. V lost 5 bases, J lost 4 bases, and 3 bases stayed unmatched. Looked up from germline, CDR1 is KGHSH and CDR2 is LQKENI. The CDR3 loop spans 13 amino acids. Every subset's genomic DNA went evenly onto several immunoSEQ plates. TCRdb keeps only in-frame clones here, not all; method: immunoSEQ multiplex PCR. The sample lists approximately 2,000,000 clones; approximately 90% were seen once. The material sequenced was naive CD4+ T cells from PBMCs. The subset denotes: CD45RA+ positively selected. The gene calls are TRBV18 and TRBJ2-5; 8 nucleotides agree with TRBD2. The TCR comes from a man between 18 and 35 years old in good health. Some clones in this sample may be carry-over from other donors' samples. Here the CDR3 reads CASSFGLAETQYF. The CDR3 region has the DNA TGTGCCAGCTCATTCGGACTAGCAGAGACCCAGTACTTC.